A selection of T cell receptor beta chains follows, all from one sample in a study of cytotoxic CD8 clonotypes in ibrutinib-treated CLL. Clones were read by immunoSEQ multiplex PCR, and TCRdb kept only the in-frame ones, dropping some. The sample has 45,000 to 60,000 clones; 55% to 70% are singletons. The source was PBMCs, collected after 24 months of ibrutinib treatment. Receptors were obtained from a human donor with chronic lymphocytic leukemia. The CDR3 runs from the conserved cysteine through the conserved F or W. A D gene is named only where the DNA matches it firmly. Clone size appears in some rows only: once, few, many, or a class for an expanded clone.

CDR3aa | CDR3nt | j_gene | abundance | d_gene | v_gene
CASSLSSGAQETQYF | TGTGCCAGCAGCTTGAGTAGCGGGGCTCAAGAGACCCAGTACTTC | TRBJ2-5 | . | TRBD2 | TRBV2
CASSLRYTDTQYF | TGTGCCAGCAGCTTAAGGTACACAGATACGCAGTATTTT | TRBJ2-3 | . | . | TRBV11-3
CASSLGRDSSDQPQHF | TGTGCCAGCAGCTTAGGCCGGGACAGTTCCGATCAGCCCCAGCATTTT | TRBJ1-5 | . | TRBD1 | TRBV7-9
CASRRQPNEQFF | TGTGCCAGCCGACGACAACCCAATGAGCAGTTCTTC | TRBJ2-1 | . | . | TRBV6-1
CAWKRGETQYF | TGTGCCTGGAAAAGGGGAGAGACCCAGTACTTC | TRBJ2-5 | . | . | TRBV30
CASSPWPDTQYF | TGTGCCAGCAGCCCCTGGCCAGATACGCAGTATTTT | TRBJ2-3 | . | . | TRBV7-8
CASSYAGQELQETQYF | TGTGCCAGCAGTTACGCGGGACAGGAACTACAAGAGACCCAGTACTTC | TRBJ2-5 | . | TRBD1 | TRBV6-5
CAISEKRLAGGDEQYF | TGTGCCATCAGTGAGAAGAGGCTAGCGGGCGGTGACGAGCAGTACTTC | TRBJ2-7 | many | TRBD2 | TRBV10-3
CASSQDPPVVHF | TGCGCCAGCAGCCAAGATCCCCCCGTCGTCCACTTC | TRBJ2-5 | . | . | TRBV4-1
CASIPSRGTDTQYF | TGCGCCAGCATTCCTAGCCGGGGTACAGATACGCAGTATTTT | TRBJ2-3 | . | . | TRBV10-3
CASSDGTGGYGYTF | TGTGCCAGCAGTGACGGGACAGGGGGATATGGCTACACCTTC | TRBJ1-2 | few | TRBD1 | TRBV6-1
CASSEGPGTDTQYF | TGTGCCAGCAGCGAGGGGCCCGGCACAGATACGCAGTATTTT | TRBJ2-3 | many | . | TRBV5-4
CASSLVASESEQYF | TGTGCCAGCAGCTTAGTGGCTAGCGAGAGCGAGCAGTACTTC | TRBJ2-7 | few | . | TRBV11-1
CATSNYREWRTGELFF | TGTGCCACCAGCAACTACCGGGAATGGCGCACCGGGGAGCTGTTTTTT | TRBJ2-2 | . | . | TRBV15
CASSQGGVGEKLFF | TGTGCCAGCAGCCAAGGAGGGGTTGGGGAAAAACTGTTTTTT | TRBJ1-4 | . | . | TRBV4-2
CASSFLGARVTEAFF | TGTGCCAGCAGCTTTTTAGGGGCGCGGGTTACTGAAGCTTTCTTT | TRBJ1-1 | . | . | TRBV5-6
CASSLGGTRAGELFF | TGTGCCAGCAGCCTTGGGGGCACCAGGGCCGGGGAGCTGTTTTTT | TRBJ2-2 | few | . | TRBV11-3
CASSYTGDRGYTF | TGTGCCAGCAGTTATACAGGGGATCGTGGCTACACCTTC | TRBJ1-2 | few | TRBD1 | TRBV2
CASSFHFESALHF | TGTGCCAGCAGCTTTCATTTCGAATCGGCCCTCCACTTT | TRBJ1-6 | . | . | TRBV5-5
CARSCAGPIEAFF | TGTGCCAGAAGCTGCGCCGGACCGATTGAAGCTTTCTTT | TRBJ1-1 | . | . | TRBV5-3
CASSFIGGNTDTQYF | TGCGCCAGCAGCTTTATCGGGGGGAACACAGATACGCAGTATTTT | TRBJ2-3 | . | TRBD2 | TRBV5-1
CASSPESGANVLTF | TGTGCCAGCAGCCCCGAATCTGGGGCCAACGTCCTGACTTTC | TRBJ2-6 | . | . | TRBV7-6
CASSVAEAGVGDTQYF | TGTGCCAGCAGCGTAGCCGAAGCGGGGGTAGGGGATACGCAGTATTTT | TRBJ2-3 | . | TRBD2 | TRBV9
CASSFLAGGGNEQFF | TGCGCCAGCAGCTTCCTAGCGGGAGGAGGGAATGAGCAGTTCTTC | TRBJ2-1 | . | TRBD2 | TRBV5-1
CSGGVYNEQFF | TGCAGCGGGGGGGTTTACAATGAGCAGTTCTTC | TRBJ2-1 | few | . | TRBV29-1
CASSLMTGIGTEAFF | TGTGCCAGCAGCTTGATGACAGGGATCGGGACTGAAGCTTTCTTT | TRBJ1-1 | . | TRBD1 | TRBV5-5
CASSLQGGGYGYTF | TGTGCCAGCAGTCTACAGGGAGGCGGCTATGGCTACACCTTC | TRBJ1-2 | . | . | TRBV6-5
CASSRLAGGPEQYF | TGTGCCAGCAGCCGACTAGCGGGAGGGCCCGAGCAGTACTTC | TRBJ2-7 | few | TRBD2 | TRBV2
CAIKGQKNTEAFF | TGTGCCATAAAGGGACAGAAGAACACTGAAGCTTTCTTT | TRBJ1-1 | . | TRBD1 | TRBV10-3
CASSPLPLATGANVLTF | TGTGCCAGCAGTCCCCTCCCGCTGGCAACCGGGGCCAACGTCCTGACTTTC | TRBJ2-6 | . | . | TRBV6-4
CASPTTLSGANVLTF | TGTGCCAGCCCAACCACACTGTCCGGGGCCAACGTCCTGACTTTC | TRBJ2-6 | . | . | TRBV18
CASRGTGRGQGYTF | TGTGCCAGCAGAGGGACAGGGCGGGGGCAAGGCTACACCTTC | TRBJ1-2 | . | TRBD1 | TRBV6-5
CASSGRTSGSHHYHYEQYF | TGTGCCAGCAGCGGCCGGACTAGCGGGAGTCATCACTATCACTACGAGCAGTACTTC | TRBJ2-7 | few | TRBD2 | TRBV7-8
CASSLAKTGGTEAFF | TGCGCCAGCAGCTTGGCAAAAACAGGGGGCACTGAAGCTTTCTTT | TRBJ1-1 | few | TRBD1 | TRBV5-1
CASSLVLAGAWETQYF | TGTGCCAGCAGCTTAGTCCTAGCGGGAGCATGGGAGACCCAGTACTTC | TRBJ2-5 | . | TRBD2 | TRBV7-9
CASSYGPGDEKLFF | TGTGCCAGCAGTTACGGGCCAGGGGACGAAAAACTGTTTTTT | TRBJ1-4 | . | . | TRBV6-5